Following are 26 T cell receptor beta chains from one sample sequenced in a study of shared clonotypes between healthy human individuals. Libraries were prepared by immunoSEQ multiplex PCR; TCRdb keeps only in-frame clonotypes and omits some of them. Here the sample spans over 100,000 clones, about 70% being singletons. Sequencing input: memory CD8+ T cells sorted from blood. Subset indicated: CD45RO+ cells pooled with CCR7-negative TemRA cells. These TCRs come from a woman under 40 in good health.

V gene TRBV10-3 combines with J gene TRBJ2-3; D is unresolved. CDR1 is ENHRY and CDR2 is SYGVKD in the germline V gene. The CDR3 consists of 12 residues. V was trimmed by 6 bases and J by 6 bases, leaving 10 bases between them. CDR3 protein: CAISPNGDTQYF. CDR3 DNA: TGTGCCATCAGCCCCAATGGGGATACGCAGTATTTT.

The chain combines TRBV4-2 with TRBJ2-3, with 14 positions matching TRBD2. CDR1 LGHNA and CDR2 YNFKEQ come from the germline V gene. The ends lost 5 bases at V and 5 bases at J; junction bases unmatched: 6. The CDR3 consists of 16 residues. CDR3 DNA: TGTGCCAGCAGCGCCCGACTAGCGGGAGGGCAAGATACGCAGTATTTT. It yields the protein CASSARLAGGQDTQYF.

V and J are TRBV5-1 and TRBJ1-1; possible D gene TRBD1, 6 bases. CDR1 is SGHRS, CDR2 YFSETQ, per germline. Trimming took off 4 bases at V and 6 bases at J, with 28 bases between the two ends. This CDR3 spans 18 amino acids. CDR3 sequence (DNA): TGCGCCAGCAGCCTGTTCTCGACAGGACAATATGTTGGGGCTGAAGCTTTCTTT. It yields the protein CASSLFSTGQYVGAEAFF. The whole variable domain, remainder taken from reference TRBV5-1 and TRBJ1-1, is KAGVTQTPRYLIKTRGQQVTLSCSPISGHRSVSWYQQTPGQGLQFLFEYFSETQRNKGNFPGRFSGRQFSNSRSEMNVSTLELGDSALYLCASSLFSTGQYVGAEAFFGQGTRLTVV.

At least ten counts were recorded for this clone. The CDR3 spells CASSVGTSGYNEQFF. The CDR3 nucleotides are TGTGCCAGCAGCGTCGGGACTAGCGGTTACAATGAGCAGTTCTTC. The V and J genes are TRBV6-4 and TRBJ2-1; 11 positions match TRBD2. This CDR3 is built from 15 residues. The V segment lost 6 bases and the J segment 4 bases; nucleotides outside the gene matches: 5. In germline, CDR1 is MRHNA, CDR2 SNTAGT.

The rearrangement uses TRBV10-3 and TRBJ2-1; 7 nucleotides agree with TRBD2. The CDR3 length is 15 residues. Germline CDR1 and CDR2: ENHRY and SYGVKD. Unmatched junction bases numbered 11, after V lost 2 bases and J lost 10 bases. The CDR3 DNA is TGTGCCATCAGTGAGACTGAACAACTAGCGCCCGAGCAGTTCTTC. Protein sequence: CAISETEQLAPEQFF.

The J gene is TRBJ2-7, the V gene TRBV28; 11 nucleotides match TRBD1. Looked up from germline, CDR1 is MDHEN and CDR2 is SYDVKM. Trimming at V came to 5 bases and at J to 5 bases, leaving 11 bases not matched to a gene. The CDR3 totals 16 residues. The CDR3 DNA sequence: TGTGCCAGCAGTCCACGCCCGGACAGGGGGCCGCACGAGCAGTACTTC. As protein: CASSPRPDRGPHEQYF.

The rearrangement joins TRBV5-6 to TRBJ2-5, with 10 bases identical to TRBD2. V lost 1 base, J lost 0 bases, and 9 bases stayed unmatched. Germline loops: CDR1 SGHDT, CDR2 YYEEEE. The CDR3 extends over 18 amino acids. Here the CDR3 reads CASSLSLGLADNQETQYF. The CDR3 nucleotides are TGTGCCAGCAGCTTGTCGCTCGGACTAGCGGATAACCAAGAGACCCAGTACTTC.

The CDR3 is CAWNLGGFEQPQHF. CDR3 DNA: TGTGCCTGGAACCTAGGGGGTTTTGAACAGCCCCAGCATTTT. This rearrangement joins TRBV30 to TRBJ1-5, with D perhaps matching TRBD1 (6 bases). CDR3 length: 14 residues. Deletions cut 4 bases from V and 7 bases from J, with 17 bases between. CDR1 is GTSNPN, CDR2 SVGIG, per germline (reference sequence).

The chain carries TRBV28 and TRBJ1-5, with D hard to call. CDR1 and CDR2 from the germline V gene are MDHEN and SYDVKM. CDR3 length equals 15 residues. V shed 3 bases and J shed 0 bases, with 9 bases lying between them. The CDR3 region is CASSFLTASNQPQHF. As DNA, the CDR3 is TGTGCCAGCAGTTTCCTTACGGCTAGCAATCAGCCCCAGCATTTT.

This clone was picked up a small number of times. The rearrangement links TRBV6-1 to TRBJ2-2; D is undetermined. The CDR3 length is 14 residues. V was pared by 5 bases and J by 0 bases, with 7 bases between. Germline CDR1 is MNHNS and CDR2 is SASEGT. CDR3 loop: CASSLQANTGELFF. CDR3 nucleotide sequence: TGTGCCAGCAGTCTCCAGGCGAACACCGGGGAGCTGTTTTTT.

The V gene is TRBV7-8, the J gene TRBJ2-7; 8 bases fit TRBD1. Germline assignment: CDR1 SGHVS and CDR2 FQNEAQ. This CDR3 is 16 amino acids long. Trimming at V came to 4 bases and at J to 5 bases, leaving 13 bases not matched to a gene. CDR3 sequence reads: CASSSNPGQGLDEQYF. The CDR3 DNA is TGTGCCAGCAGCTCCAATCCAGGACAGGGCTTGGACGAGCAGTACTTC.

This clone was observed a handful of times. The chain is built from TRBV7-9 and TRBJ2-5, with D perhaps TRBD1 (6 bases). The J call is uncertain, as TRBJ2-7 better fits the DNA end. Germline CDR1 SEHNR, CDR2 FQNEAQ (reference sequence). The CDR3 has 12 amino acids. The CDR3 DNA reads as TGTGCCAGCAGCAGGGGGTCCTACGAGCAGTACTTC. It yields the protein CASSRGSYEQYF.

V is TRBV10-1 and J is TRBJ2-3, with D possibly being TRBD1 (6 bases). The germline CDR1 and CDR2 sequences are WNHNN and SYGVQD (reference sequence). The V gene lost 6 bases and the J gene lost 2 bases, with 12 bases spanning the gap. This CDR3 is 14 amino acids long. The DNA for the CDR3 is TGCGCCAGCAGCGCCGGGACACCCACAGATACGCAGTATTTT. Its translation: CASSAGTPTDTQYF.

This chain uses TRBV30 with TRBJ2-2; 9 bases fit TRBD1. Trimming at V came to 8 bases and at J to 8 bases, leaving 18 bases not matched to a gene. There are 16 residues in the CDR3. CDR1 and CDR2 from the germline V gene are GTSNPN and SVGIG (reference sequence). The CDR3 DNA follows: TGTGCCGGCGACAGGGGGACGATGAGGGAGCGTGGGGAGCTGTTTTTT. Its protein product is CAGDRGTMRERGELFF.

This clone was observed many times. This sequence joins TRBV5-4 and TRBJ2-7; D remains unclear. The CDR3 has 12 residues. Germline V gene sequence: CDR1 SGHNT, CDR2 YYREEE (reference sequence). V shed 1 base and J shed 0 bases, with 2 bases lying between them. CDR3 residues: CASSLSSYEQYF. The CDR3 DNA is TGTGCCAGCAGCTTGAGCTCCTACGAGCAGTACTTC. Complete variable domain (other parts from reference TRBV5-4 and TRBJ2-7): ETGVTQSPTHLIKTRGQQVTLRCSSQSGHNTVSWYQQALGQGPQFIFQYYREEENGRGNFPPRFSGLQFPNYSSELNVNALELDDSALYLCASSLSSYEQYFGPGTRLTVT.

This clone was seen just once. The chain combines TRBV10-1 with TRBJ1-2, with unresolved D. Germline CDR1 reads WNHNN; CDR2 reads SYGVQD (reference sequence). With 4 bases removed from V and 1 base from J, the gap between germline ends came to 19 bases. The CDR3 extends over 17 amino acids. The CDR3 coding sequence is TGCGCCAGCAGTGGGGGTCCCCCGGTCCCTTTTAACTATGGCTACACCTTC. Encoded protein: CASSGGPPVPFNYGYTF.

The chain joins TRBV9 to TRBJ2-7, with D unresolved. Trimming took off 0 bases at V and 6 bases at J, with 13 bases between the two ends. Per germline, CDR1 SGDLS and CDR2 YYNGEE. The CDR3 loop spans 14 amino acids. The CDR3 DNA sequence: TGTGCCAGCAGCGTAGAAGATTTCCCCCTCGAGCAGTACTTC. Amino acid sequence: CASSVEDFPLEQYF.

This rearrangement joins TRBV28 to TRBJ2-2; 10 bases line up with TRBD2. Germline V lookup: CDR1 MDHEN, CDR2 SYDVKM. The ends lost 5 bases at V and 9 bases at J; junction bases unmatched: 12. CDR3 size: 16 residues. The CDR3 coding sequence is TGTGCCAGCAGTCAGTTACTAGCGGGAACCTCCCGGGAGCTGTTTTTT. Amino acid sequence: CASSQLLAGTSRELFF.

The chain carries TRBV27 and TRBJ2-1; possibly TRBD1 for D (6 bases). The CDR3 has 15 amino acids. Trimming took off 2 bases at V and 5 bases at J, with 13 bases between the two ends. Germline CDR1 and CDR2: MNHEY and SMNVEV (reference sequence). The DNA of the CDR3 is TGTGCCAGCAGTTTAGAACAGGGTGGAGACAATGAGCAGTTCTTC. Its protein is CASSLEQGGDNEQFF.

This clone was seen a single time. The chain couples TRBV9 to TRBJ2-3; TRBD1 might be the D (5 bases). The CDR3 is 16 residues long. Trimming took 4 bases from V and 2 from J, leaving 17 bases between them. In germline, CDR1 is SGDLS, CDR2 YYNGEE. The CDR3: CASSLSQGLLTDTQYF. The CDR3 nucleotides are TGTGCCAGCAGCCTGTCCCAGGGTCTACTCACAGATACGCAGTATTTT.

J is TRBJ2-3 and V is TRBV2; 11 nucleotides line up with TRBD2. Losses at the gene ends were 8 bases for V and 7 bases for J; bases not matched to a gene: 11. CDR1 and CDR2 (germline): SNHLY, FYNNEI. This CDR3 region has 15 residues. This CDR3 is CASQTLAGGPNTQYF. Written as DNA, the CDR3 is TGTGCCAGCCAAACCTTAGCGGGAGGGCCCAATACGCAGTATTTT.

The chain uses TRBV9 and TRBJ2-7; possibly TRBD1 for D (6 bases). Germline V CDR1 and CDR2: SGDLS, YYNGEE. V was shortened by 0 bases and J by 3 bases, with 10 bases between the two germline ends. This CDR3 spans 14 amino acids. The CDR3 is CASSVGGHHYEQYF. The CDR3 nucleotides are TGTGCCAGCAGCGTAGGGGGACACCACTACGAGCAGTACTTC.

The chain joins TRBV18 to TRBJ1-2; 11 bases are a match to TRBD1. Looked up from germline, CDR1 is KGHSH and CDR2 is LQKENI. Trimming removed 6 bases from V and 5 bases from J; junction bases left unmatched: 8. This CDR3 has 15 residues. CDR3 bases: TGTGCCAGCTCCCTCTTTGGGGACAGGGGGTATGGCTACACCTTC. Translated: CASSLFGDRGYGYTF.

This chain joins TRBV27 and TRBJ2-6, with 8 bases identical to TRBD1. V was clipped by 6 bases and J by 0 bases; unmatched bases: 13. The V gene's germline CDR1 is MNHEY and CDR2 SMNVEV (reference sequence). The CDR3 is 19 residues long. In DNA form, the CDR3 reads TGTGCCAGCAGGCCGACCCCGGGACAGGTCAGCTCTGGGGCCAACGTCCTGACTTTC. Protein sequence: CASRPTPGQVSSGANVLTF.

This clone came up many times. Here the CDR3 reads CASSLELDEQFF. The DNA of the CDR3 is TGTGCCAGCAGCTTAGAGTTGGATGAGCAGTTCTTC. The chain couples TRBV7-9 to TRBJ2-1; D unclear. Germline-derived CDR1 and CDR2 are SEHNR and FQNEAQ (reference sequence). The length of the CDR3 is 12 residues. The germline V and J ends were trimmed by 1 base and 8 bases, with 6 bases remaining between them.

This clone has more than one count but fewer than ten. The V and J genes are TRBV5-5 and TRBJ1-5; D not resolved. This CDR3 is built from 17 residues. Germline values: CDR1 SGHKS, CDR2 YYEKEE (reference sequence). Deletions cut 0 bases from V and 2 bases from J, with 15 bases between. The CDR3 here is CASSLVLRRNGNQPQHF. The CDR3 DNA follows: TGTGCCAGCAGCTTGGTTTTACGAAGGAATGGCAATCAGCCCCAGCATTTT.